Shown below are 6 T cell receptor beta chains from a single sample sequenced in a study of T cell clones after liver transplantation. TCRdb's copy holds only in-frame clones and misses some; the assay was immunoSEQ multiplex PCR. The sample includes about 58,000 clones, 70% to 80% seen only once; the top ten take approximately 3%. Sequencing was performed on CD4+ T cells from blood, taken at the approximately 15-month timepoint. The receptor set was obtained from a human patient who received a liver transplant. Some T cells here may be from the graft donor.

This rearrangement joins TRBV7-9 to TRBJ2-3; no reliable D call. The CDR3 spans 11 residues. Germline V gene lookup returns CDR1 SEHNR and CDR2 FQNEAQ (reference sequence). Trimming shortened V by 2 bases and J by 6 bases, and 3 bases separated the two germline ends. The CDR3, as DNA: TGTGCCAGCAGCTTACCCGATACGCAGTATTTT. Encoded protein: CASSLPDTQYF. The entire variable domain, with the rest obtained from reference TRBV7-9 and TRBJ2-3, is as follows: DTGVSQNPRHKITKRGQNVTFRCDPISEHNRLYWYRQTLGQGPEFLTYFQNEAQLEKSRLLSDRFSAERPKGSFSTLEIQRTEQGDSAMYLCASSLPDTQYFGPGTRLTVL.

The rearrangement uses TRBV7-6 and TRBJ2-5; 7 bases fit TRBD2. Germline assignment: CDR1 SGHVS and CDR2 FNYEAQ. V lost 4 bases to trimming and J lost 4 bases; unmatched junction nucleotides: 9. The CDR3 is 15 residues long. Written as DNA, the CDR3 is TGTGCCAGCAGCTCCAGGGCGGGAGCAAGAGAGACCCAGTACTTC. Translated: CASSSRAGARETQYF.

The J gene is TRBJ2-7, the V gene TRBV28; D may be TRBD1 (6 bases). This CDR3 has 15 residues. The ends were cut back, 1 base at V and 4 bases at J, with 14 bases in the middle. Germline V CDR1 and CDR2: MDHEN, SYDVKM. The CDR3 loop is CASSLSRDTGYEQYF. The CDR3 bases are TGTGCCAGCAGTTTATCCCGGGACACCGGTTACGAGCAGTACTTC. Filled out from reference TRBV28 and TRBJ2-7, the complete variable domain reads DVKVTQSSRYLVKRTGEKVFLECVQDMDHENMFWYRQDPGLGLRLIYFSYDVKMKEKGDIPEGYSVSREKKERFSLILESASTNQTSMYLCASSLSRDTGYEQYFGPGTRLTVT.

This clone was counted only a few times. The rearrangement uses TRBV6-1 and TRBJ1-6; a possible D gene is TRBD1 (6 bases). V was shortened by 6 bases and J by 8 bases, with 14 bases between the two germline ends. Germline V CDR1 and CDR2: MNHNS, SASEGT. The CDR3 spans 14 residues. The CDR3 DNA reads TGTGCCAGCAGAGTACAGGGACTTTATTCACCCCTCCACTTT. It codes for CASRVQGLYSPLHF.

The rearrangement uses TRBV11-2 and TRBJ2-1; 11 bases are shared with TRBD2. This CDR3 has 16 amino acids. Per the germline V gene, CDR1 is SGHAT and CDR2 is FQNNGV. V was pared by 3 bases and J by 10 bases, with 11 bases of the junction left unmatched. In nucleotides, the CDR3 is TGTGCCAGCAGCTTGGGGAATAGCGGGAGGGCGGAGGAGCAGTTCTTC. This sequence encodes CASSLGNSGRAEEQFF.

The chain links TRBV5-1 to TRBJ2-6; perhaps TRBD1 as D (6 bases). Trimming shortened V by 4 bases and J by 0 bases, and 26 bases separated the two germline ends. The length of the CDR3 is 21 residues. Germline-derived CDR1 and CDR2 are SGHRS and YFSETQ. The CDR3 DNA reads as TGCGCCAGCAGCCAGGGTTTAAATGTGAGACAGGCAATCTCTGGGGCCAACGTCCTGACTTTC. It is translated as CASSQGLNVRQAISGANVLTF.